The 22 T cell receptor beta chains given below trace back to one sample, sequenced in a study of blood T cell repertoires in COVID-19. The repertoire was sequenced with immunoSEQ multiplex PCR; TCRdb's copy has only in-frame clones and lacks some. Here the sample spans 250,000 or so clones, approximately 88% being singletons. The sequencing sample was made of PBMCs or T cells enriched from blood (not recorded which). The receptors originated from a woman in her twenties or thirties with acute COVID-19.

The chain links TRBV2 to TRBJ1-2; no definite D call. This CDR3 region has 15 residues. The V end was cut by 2 bases, the J end by 3 bases, with 13 bases between. Looked up from germline, CDR1 is SNHLY and CDR2 is FYNNEI. CDR3: CASSELGAADYGYTF. CDR3 DNA: TGTGCCAGCAGTGAATTAGGAGCTGCTGACTATGGCTACACCTTC.

This chain joins TRBV11-2 and TRBJ2-2; 7 bases fit TRBD2. Germline V gene sequence: CDR1 SGHAT, CDR2 FQNNGV. V lost 3 bases and J lost 6; bases outside the gene matches: 10. CDR3 length: 16 residues. The CDR3 spells CASSFPLGEGAGELFF. As DNA, the CDR3 is TGTGCCAGCAGCTTCCCCTTGGGGGAGGGTGCCGGGGAGCTGTTTTTT.

The chain recombines TRBV11-2 with TRBJ2-6, with 13 bases aligning to TRBD2. With 6 bases clipped from V and 4 bases from J, the junction kept 12 bases outside the gene matches. The germline gives CDR1 SGHAT, CDR2 FQNNGV. This CDR3 comprises 19 residues. In DNA form, the CDR3 reads TGTGCCAGCAGATCCTCGGGACTAGCGGGGTTCGCGGGGGCCAACGTCCTGACTTTC. Its translation is CASRSSGLAGFAGANVLTF.

The chain is built from TRBV3-1 (or the pseudogene TRBV3-2) and TRBJ2-5; 9 nucleotides agree with TRBD2. The CDR3 length is 17 residues. CDR1 and CDR2 (germline): LGHDT, YNNKEL (reference sequence). The V gene end was trimmed by 4 bases and the J gene end by 0 bases; junction bases not matched to a gene: 9. As DNA, the CDR3 is TGTGCCAGCAGCCCCTCCCCCGGACTAGCGAACCAAGAGACCCAGTACTTC. This translates into CASSPSPGLANQETQYF.

The chain has TRBV30 and TRBJ1-2; 10 bases fit TRBD1. The CDR3 extends over 14 amino acids. V lost 1 base, J lost 7 bases, and 6 bases stayed unmatched. Per germline, CDR1 GTSNPN and CDR2 SVGIG (reference sequence). In DNA form, the CDR3 reads TGTGCCTGGAGTGAGACAGGGGGCGCGTTTGGCTACACCTTC. Its translation: CAWSETGGAFGYTF.

V is TRBV5-1 and J is TRBJ1-1; unclear D gene. Germline V gene lookup returns CDR1 SGHRS and CDR2 YFSETQ. Trimming took 0 bases from V and 0 from J, leaving 6 bases between them. The CDR3 is made up of 14 amino acids. The CDR3 bases are TGCGCCAGCAGCTTGGGGGAGTTGAACACTGAAGCTTTCTTT. This translates into CASSLGELNTEAFF.

This clone was recorded only once. The rearrangement uses TRBV5-1 and TRBJ2-2, with a possible D match to TRBD1 (6 bases). The V gene lost 3 bases and the J gene lost 6 bases, with 15 bases spanning the gap. From germline, CDR1 is SGHRS and CDR2 YFSETQ. CDR3 length: 15 amino acids. CDR3 nucleotide sequence: TGCGCCAGCAGCTATCAGACAGGACACCCCGGGGAGCTGTTTTTT. Protein: CASSYQTGHPGELFF.

The chain is built from TRBV7-2 and TRBJ2-7; no firm D call. The CDR3 has 13 residues. The germline gives CDR1 SGHTA, CDR2 FQGNSA. The V gene lost 5 bases and the J gene lost 0 bases, with 8 bases spanning the gap. The CDR3 bases are TGTGCCAGCAGCCCCCTGAGCTCCTACGAGCAGTACTTC. This sequence encodes CASSPLSSYEQYF.

The V call is TRBV6-5, the J call TRBJ1-4, with D tentatively TRBD1 (5 bases). The germline V gene has CDR1 MNHEY and CDR2 SVGAGI. The CDR3 is 15 amino acids. V gave up 5 bases and J gave up 2 bases, with 12 bases separating them. This chain's CDR3 is CASSQSTATNEKLFF. Here the CDR3 DNA reads TGTGCCAGCAGTCAGTCGACAGCCACTAATGAAAAACTGTTTTTT.

The genes are TRBV9 and TRBJ2-2; possible D gene TRBD2, 6 bases. Per germline, CDR1 SGDLS and CDR2 YYNGEE. The CDR3 extends over 16 amino acids. V was shortened by 4 bases and J by 1 base, with 14 bases between the two germline ends. The CDR3 bases are TGTGCCAGCAGCTCGGGGGTAGGGGAGAACACCGGGGAGCTGTTTTTT. Translation gives CASSSGVGENTGELFF.

This chain uses TRBV3-1 (or the pseudogene TRBV3-2) with TRBJ1-2; D uncertain. Germline CDR1 is LGHDT and CDR2 is YNNKEL (reference sequence). This CDR3 contains 14 residues. Deletions cut 1 base from V and 4 bases from J, with 10 bases between. In DNA form, the CDR3 reads TGTGCCAGCAGCCAAGGAGGGTCTTTCTATGGCTACACCTTC. Its protein is CASSQGGSFYGYTF.

This clone came up a few times. The V gene is TRBV7-8, the J gene TRBJ2-7, with 8 positions matching TRBD2. The germline CDR1 and CDR2 sequences are SGHVS and FQNEAQ. V gave up 1 base and J gave up 1 base; unmatched junction bases: 6. The CDR3 runs to 16 residues. CDR3 amino acids: CASSLEAGAFSYEQYF. CDR3 in DNA: TGTGCCAGCAGCTTAGAAGCGGGGGCCTTTTCCTACGAGCAGTACTTC.

The CDR3 sequence is CASSLAGTGNNEQFF. The CDR3 DNA sequence: TGTGCCAGCAGCTTGGCAGGGACAGGCAACAATGAGCAGTTCTTC. The chain recombines TRBV5-4 with TRBJ2-1; 8 bases match TRBD1. Germline-derived CDR1 and CDR2 are SGHNT and YYREEE (reference sequence). The CDR3 extends over 15 amino acids. Unmatched junction bases numbered 4, after V lost 0 bases and J lost 5 bases.

The J gene is TRBJ1-1, the V gene TRBV7-8; 7 nucleotides agree with TRBD1. Germline CDR1 SGHVS, CDR2 FQNEAQ. V lost 2 bases and J lost 6; bases outside the gene matches: 6. The CDR3 is 14 residues long. The CDR3 loop reads CASSLIGGRSEAFF. In DNA form, the CDR3 reads TGTGCCAGCAGCTTAATAGGGGGCCGGTCTGAAGCTTTCTTT.

V is TRBV29-1 and J is TRBJ1-1; D ambiguous. Germline V gene data show CDR1 as SQVTM and CDR2 as ANQGSEA. V gave up 6 bases and J gave up 1 base, with 12 bases separating them. The CDR3 extends over 13 amino acids. The CDR3 nucleotides are TGCAGCGTCCGAAATGGAGGGAACACTGAAGCTTTCTTT. This translates into CSVRNGGNTEAFF.

The V call is TRBV27, the J call TRBJ2-7; tentatively, D is TRBD1 (6 bases). Germline V gives CDR1 MNHEY, CDR2 SMNVEV (reference sequence). The V end lost 5 bases, the J end lost 7 bases, and 18 bases lay between the germline ends. This CDR3 spans 14 amino acids. The DNA for the CDR3 is TGTGCCAGCAGTGCCTACAGGGCGTCGGGGGAGCAGTACTTC. Its protein is CASSAYRASGEQYF.

This rearrangement joins TRBV19 to TRBJ2-1; TRBD1 is a possible D gene (5 bases). V shed 5 bases and J shed 7 bases, with 15 bases lying between them. The CDR3 spans 14 residues. Germline V gives CDR1 LNHDA, CDR2 SQIVND (reference sequence). The DNA of the CDR3 is TGTGCCAGTAGTCTCGTGGGGCGCAGGAATGAGCAGTTCTTC. Encoded protein: CASSLVGRRNEQFF.

CDR3 loop: CASSERRNYGYTF. CDR3 sequence (DNA): TGCGCCAGCAGTGAGCGGAGAAACTATGGCTACACCTTC. The V and J genes are TRBV10-2 and TRBJ1-2; D is ambiguous. Trimming pared 2 bases from V and 2 bases from J, leaving 6 bases between. CDR1 is WSHSY, CDR2 SAAADI, per germline. The CDR3 consists of 13 residues.

The chain has TRBV4-2 and TRBJ2-5, with TRBD2 matching over 8 bases. CDR1 is LGHNA, CDR2 YNFKEQ, per germline. The trim removed 1 base at V and 5 bases at J, leaving 12 bases unmatched. This CDR3 is built from 17 residues. The CDR3 region is CASSQVTSGGPGETQYF. DNA for the CDR3: TGTGCCAGCAGCCAAGTCACCTCGGGGGGGCCTGGGGAGACCCAGTACTTC.

The J gene is TRBJ1-1, the V gene TRBV29-1, with D maybe TRBD1 (6 bases). CDR3 length equals 14 residues. The V end lost 3 bases, the J end lost 6 bases, and 17 bases lay between the germline ends. Per germline, CDR1 SQVTM and CDR2 ANQGSEA. The CDR3 coding sequence is TGCAGCGTTGACAGGGGAGACAGTAGCTCTGAAGCTTTCTTT. It translates to CSVDRGDSSSEAFF. The full variable domain, completed using reference TRBV29-1 and TRBJ1-1, is SAVISQKPSRDICQRGTSLTIQCQVDSQVTMMFWYRQQPGQSLTLIATANQGSEATYESGFVIDKFPISRPNLTFSTLTVSNMSPEDSSIYLCSVDRGDSSSEAFFGQGTRLTVV.

This clone was picked up one time. The chain combines TRBV7-9 with TRBJ1-1, with TRBD1 matching over 10 bases. This CDR3 comprises 14 residues. After removal of 3 bases from V and 6 bases from J, the junction contained 4 bases not matched to a gene. The germline V gene has CDR1 SEHNR and CDR2 FQNEAQ (reference sequence). CDR3 nucleotides: TGTGCCAGCAGCTTGACAGGGGGCGGGTCTGAAGCTTTCTTT. Translating it yields CASSLTGGGSEAFF. Together with reference TRBV7-9 and TRBJ1-1, the CDR3 gives the full variable domain: DTGVSQNPRHKITKRGQNVTFRCDPISEHNRLYWYRQTLGQGPEFLTYFQNEAQLEKSRLLSDRFSAERPKGSFSTLEIQRTEQGDSAMYLCASSLTGGGSEAFFGQGTRLTVV.

The chain uses TRBV6-5 and TRBJ1-2, with 10 bases that match TRBD1. Trimming at V came to 6 bases and at J to 3 bases, leaving 4 bases not matched to a gene. Germline CDR1 reads MNHEY; CDR2 reads SVGAGI. The CDR3 is 14 residues long. DNA of the CDR3: TGTGCCAGCAGACTGACAGGGGGCGACTATGGCTACACCTTC. Protein: CASRLTGGDYGYTF.